This TCR beta chain was identified in a study of blood T cell repertoires in COVID-19. The CDR3 runs to 17 residues. After removal of 0 bases from V and 4 bases from J, the junction contained 7 bases not matched to a gene. CDR1 and CDR2 from the germline V gene are WNHNN and SYGVQD (reference sequence). Sequenced by immunoSEQ multiplex PCR; TCRdb stores in-frame clones only, minus some. The sample yields some 170,000 clones, roughly 76% seen once. Seattle cases were enrolled at active infection and followed longitudinally. The receptor was derived from a woman aged 40 to 50 with COVID-19, enrolled during active disease. This chain joins TRBV10-1 and TRBJ1-5, with 9 bases fitting TRBD1. Sequenced input: peripheral blood. The CDR3 DNA reads as TGCGCCAGCAGTGAGTCGGGACAGGGAAAGGGTAATCAGCCCCAGCATTTT. It codes for CASSESGQGKGNQPQHF.